This passage covers 11 T cell receptor beta chains from one sample sequenced in a study of CD8 T cells in ankylosing spondylitis. Overall study findings and caveats: A TCR beta motif of under ten highly homologous variants appeared characteristic of ankylosing spondylitis blood.

Via MiXCR, TCRdb re-called the 5' RACE reads, giving one row per CDR3 protein. The table lists about 510,000 distinct CDR3 sequences, roughly 5.3% of them singletons. These receptors are not linked to any known antigen. The sample taken for sequencing was blood, either unsorted or a sorted T cell fraction (not recorded which). The receptors originated from a male donor with ankylosing spondylitis.

The chain uses TRBV9 and TRBJ2-7; TRBD1 or TRBD2 may be the D gene (6 bases each). Trimming pared 0 bases from V and 2 bases from J, leaving 12 bases between. Looked up from germline, CDR1 is SGDLS and CDR2 is YYNGEE. The CDR3 runs 15 residues. CDR3 bases: TGTGCCAGCAGCGTAGGGGGGGCCCCCCCCTACGAGCAGTACTTC. Translated, it gives CASSVGGAPPYEQYF.

This clonotype was detected many times. The V call is TRBV20-1, the J call TRBJ2-1; D is unresolved. The CDR3 covers 13 residues. Trimming removed 0 bases from V and 3 bases from J, with 6 bases in between. Germline lookup yields CDR1 DFQATT and CDR2 SNEGSKA (reference sequence). CDR3 sequence (DNA): TGCAGTGCTAGAGAACCTGACTACAATGAGCAGTTCTTC. It translates to CSAREPDYNEQFF.

Regarding this clonotype: This may come from a read error, since a much larger clone is one base off. V is TRBV28 and J is TRBJ2-3; 7 bases match TRBD1. CDR3 length: 15 amino acids. Germline V gene lookup returns CDR1 MDHEN and CDR2 SYDVKM. CDR3: CACSSRDRYTDTQYF. The DNA for the CDR3 is TGTGCCTGCAGTTCCCGGGACAGATACACAGATACGCAGTATTTT.

This clonotype appeared many times. The chain employs TRBV6-1 and TRBJ2-3; 13 bases align to TRBD2. The germline CDR1 and CDR2 sequences are MNHNS and SASEGT. This CDR3 comprises 16 residues. V lost 7 bases and J lost 4; bases outside the gene matches: 8. The CDR3 protein is CASTEGLAGAADTQYF. CDR3 bases: TGTGCCAGCACCGAAGGACTAGCGGGAGCAGCAGATACGCAGTATTTT.

This clonotype was counted many times. The rearrangement joins TRBV12-3 or TRBV12-4 to TRBJ1-3; D gene unclear. The ends were cut back, 7 bases at V and 1 base at J, with 14 bases in the middle. CDR3 length: 15 amino acids. CDR3 residues: CASTDRAGSGNTIYF. CDR3 nucleotide sequence: TGTGCCAGCACCGACCGAGCTGGGTCTGGAAACACCATATATTTT.

At least ten counts were recorded for this clonotype. The chain couples TRBV20-1 to TRBJ2-6; D not resolved. V was cut by 1 base and J by 0 bases, with 7 bases left in between. Germline V gene sequence: CDR1 DFQATT, CDR2 SNEGSKA (reference sequence). CDR3 length: 15 amino acids. The CDR3 reads CSARVASSGANVLTF. CDR3 DNA sequence: TGCAGTGCTAGAGTCGCGAGCTCTGGGGCCAACGTCCTGACTTTC.

This clonotype came up many times. The chain carries TRBV7-3 and TRBJ2-3; D call uncertain. Germline values: CDR1 SGHTA, CDR2 FQGTGA. Trimming removed 5 bases from V and 3 bases from J, with 9 bases in between. The CDR3 covers 13 residues. The CDR3 region has the DNA TGTGCCAGCAGCGCCCAAGGGACAGATACGCAGTATTTT. Its protein is CASSAQGTDTQYF. Together with reference TRBV7-3 and TRBJ2-3, the CDR3 gives the full variable domain: GAGVSQTPSNKVTEKGKYVELRCDPISGHTALYWYRQSLGQGPEFLIYFQGTGAADDSGLPNDRFFAVRPEGSVSTLKIQRTERGDSAVYLCASSAQGTDTQYFGPGTRLTVL.

This clonotype was seen at least ten times. The chain joins TRBV7-2 to TRBJ1-4, with D possibly matching TRBD1 (5 bases). The germline V gene has CDR1 SGHTA and CDR2 FQGNSA. The CDR3 extends over 16 amino acids. V was clipped by 5 bases and J by 0 bases, with 13 bases between them. In DNA form, the CDR3 reads TGTGCCAGCAGCGTTTCTCCGACAGCAACTAATGAAAAACTGTTTTTT. Protein: CASSVSPTATNEKLFF.

This clonotype was seen many times. The chain combines TRBV12-3 or TRBV12-4 with TRBJ1-1; 8 bases line up with TRBD1. There are 15 residues in the CDR3. Trimming removed 0 bases from V and 1 base from J; junction bases left unmatched: 1. The CDR3, as DNA: TGTGCCAGCAGTTTAGCGGACAGGGCGAACACTGAAGCTTTCTTT. This sequence encodes CASSLADRANTEAFF.

This clonotype was counted many times. V gene TRBV5-1 combines with J gene TRBJ1-6, with a possible D match to TRBD1 (6 bases). Germline CDR1 and CDR2: SGHRS and YFSETQ. The CDR3 totals 15 residues. The V end was cut by 4 bases, the J end by 9 bases, with 17 bases between. Here the CDR3 DNA reads TGCGCCAGCAGCCCACAGGGAGATTTAACTTCACCCCTCCACTTT. The encoded protein is CASSPQGDLTSPLHF.

This clonotype was seen at least ten times. The chain uses TRBV4-1 and TRBJ1-2; 8 nucleotides align to TRBD1. Germline CDR1 and CDR2: MGHRA and YSYEKL. J gave up 8 bases and V 2 bases, and 19 bases lay outside the gene matches. The CDR3 consists of 18 residues. The CDR3 DNA reads TGCGCCAGCAGCCAACCCGGTCGCAGGGGGCCAAGAATTAAGGGCTACACCTTC. This sequence encodes CASSQPGRRGPRIKGYTF.